This T cell receptor beta chain was sequenced for a study of regulatory T cells in long-lasting Graves disease. This clonotype turned up a few times. The germline V gene encodes CDR1 KGHSH and CDR2 LQKENI. The CDR3 has 13 amino acids. The V end lost 3 bases, the J end lost 6 bases, and 11 bases lay between the germline ends. As for time point: newly diagnosed GD, antithyroid drugs for less than 3 months. The TCR library was made from RNA extracted from PBMCs. Graves' disease diagnoses followed American Thyroid Association guidelines. Libraries of TCR beta came from iRepertoire HTBI primers plus Arm-PCR of CDR3 regions. TCRdb redid the calling of the multiplex PCR reads with MiXCR, one entry per CDR3 protein. The repertoire holds fewer than 650,000 distinct CDR3 sequences, less than 20% seen once, with 15% to 20% in the top ten. The same data also went into a second study, on T cells in Graves' hyperthyroidism and ophthalmopathy. From that report: HTBI primers were used for first-round RT-PCR of the TCR CDR3.

Here the sequenced sample was peripheral blood mononuclear cells (PBMCs), taken at new diagnosis, from a patient treated with antithyroid drugs. This chain uses TRBV18 with TRBJ1-2; tentatively, D is TRBD1 (5 bases). The TCR comes from a woman aged 25 to 39 with Graves disease. The CDR3 protein is CASSPRERDGYTF. In DNA form, the CDR3 reads TGTGCCAGCTCACCCAGGGAGAGGGATGGCTACACCTTC. The full variable domain, with the rest looked up from reference TRBV18 and TRBJ1-2, is NAGVMQNPRHLVRRRGQEARLRCSPMKGHSHVYWYRQLPEEGLKFMVYLQKENIIDESGMPKERFSAEFPKEGPSILRIQQVVRGDSAAYFCASSPRERDGYTFGSGTRLTVV.